This T cell receptor (beta chain) was sequenced during a study of blood T cell repertoires in COVID-19. Overall study context: Collection of acute and convalescent COVID-19 samples took place in the United States, Italy and Spain.

Source study methods: How many nucleated cells were present was estimated from reference gene primer amplification. Sequencing was performed with immunoSEQ multiplex PCR; in TCRdb, only in-frame clones are kept and a portion is missing. The V and J calls and the clone size are those of that table, but D and trimming were determined from the DNA. The table lists 45,000 to 55,000 clones, around 90% of them singletons. V was clipped by 5 bases and J by 4 bases, with 15 bases between them. The CDR3 sequence is 15 residues long. The V gene's germline CDR1 is SGHAT and CDR2 FQNNGV. The receptor's source is a human donor in a cohort sampled during active COVID-19. Material for sequencing was peripheral blood. The chain employs TRBV11-2 and TRBJ2-1; D may be TRBD2 (6 bases). The CDR3 DNA is TGTGCCAGCAGCCCCTTGGGTAGCGGATACAATGAGCAGTTCTTC. Translated, it gives CASSPLGSGYNEQFF.